These T cell receptor beta chains were read from a single sample in a study of cytomegalovirus exposure and HLA in healthy donors. Sequencing was performed with immunoSEQ multiplex PCR; in TCRdb, only in-frame clones are kept and a portion is missing. The data hold roughly 90,000 clones, with around 78% observed a single time. Material for sequencing was PBMCs. The receptors shown here come from a woman aged 40 to 49 in good health and CMV-seropositive. Each CDR3 is given with its conserved first and last residue. D genes are given only for firm matches. Not every row has a clone size; where given, it reads once, few, many or a size class.

J	V	D	size	CDR3	DNA
TRBJ2-5	TRBV5-4	TRBD2	.	CASSLRRVAGGLQETQYF	TGTGCCAGCAGCTTGCGTAGGGTGGCGGGAGGGCTCCAAGAGACCCAGTACTTC
TRBJ1-4	TRBV15	TRBD1	.	CATSRDGQGDNEKLFF	TGTGCCACCAGCAGAGATGGGCAGGGGGATAATGAAAAACTGTTTTTT
TRBJ2-6	TRBV19	TRBD1	once	CASSPPGQGPSGANVLTF	TGTGCCAGTAGTCCCCCGGGACAGGGGCCCTCTGGGGCCAACGTCCTGACTTTC
TRBJ2-1	TRBV9	.	.	CASSVDGRGSWNEQFF	TGTGCCAGCAGCGTAGACGGCAGGGGATCATGGAATGAGCAGTTCTTC
TRBJ1-3	TRBV6-6	.	.	CASSYGGFSGNTIYF	TGTGCCAGCAGTTACGGGGGGTTCTCTGGAAACACCATATATTTT
TRBJ2-6	TRBV6-6	TRBD1	.	CASRDRASSGANVLTF	TGTGCCAGCCGGGACAGGGCCTCGTCTGGGGCCAACGTCCTGACTTTC
TRBJ1-5	TRBV9	TRBD1	.	CASSVDGTGFNQPQHF	TGTGCCAGCAGCGTAGACGGGACAGGGTTCAATCAGCCCCAGCATTTT
TRBJ2-3	TRBV11-2	TRBD2	once	CASSFGLAGPSTDTQYF	TGTGCCAGCAGCTTCGGACTAGCGGGACCAAGCACAGATACGCAGTATTTT
TRBJ2-7	TRBV19	TRBD2	.	CASSTNPSGAYEQYF	TGTGCCAGTAGCACCAACCCTAGCGGGGCCTACGAGCAGTACTTC
TRBJ2-3	TRBV5-1	.	.	CASRVGGFTDTQYF	TGCGCCAGCAGGGTAGGGGGATTCACAGATACGCAGTATTTT